One and the same sample provided the 10 T cell receptor beta chains below, sequenced in a study of T cells in localized non-small cell lung cancer. The repertoire was sequenced with immunoSEQ multiplex PCR; TCRdb's copy has only in-frame clones and lacks some. The table lists tens of thousands of clones, just over 90% of them singletons, with 6.9% in the top ten. Sequencing used peripheral blood, obtained before any cancer treatment. Receptors originate from a woman between 35 and 70 years old with stage I lung adenocarcinoma.

V and J are TRBV11-3 and TRBJ2-5; D is unresolved. Trimming shortened V by 0 bases and J by 3 bases, and 11 bases separated the two germline ends. The CDR3 runs 15 residues. Germline loops: CDR1 SGHNT, CDR2 YENEEA. CDR3 sequence (DNA): TGTGCCAGCAGCTTAGATTTGAGTAGGGAAGAGACCCAGTACTTC. It translates to CASSLDLSREETQYF.

The V and J genes are TRBV5-1 and TRBJ1-1; D unresolved. This CDR3 region has 14 residues. Per the germline V gene, CDR1 is SGHRS and CDR2 is YFSETQ. V lost 0 bases to trimming and J lost 6 bases, with 12 bases between them. CDR3 nucleotide sequence: TGCGCCAGCAGCTTGGGTCAGCGTAACGCTGAAGCTTTCTTT. Amino acid sequence: CASSLGQRNAEAFF.

The chain has TRBV9 and TRBJ1-5; possible D gene TRBD1, 6 bases. The CDR3 runs 15 residues. The V and J ends lost 0 bases and 3 bases respectively, with 10 bases between them. The germline V gene has CDR1 SGDLS and CDR2 YYNGEE. Here the CDR3 reads CASSVGGTNNQPQHF. CDR3 DNA sequence: TGTGCCAGCAGCGTAGGGGGGACAAACAATCAGCCCCAGCATTTT.

This rearrangement joins TRBV6-1 to TRBJ1-1; D is unclear. Germline assignment: CDR1 MNHNS and CDR2 SASEGT. V lost 1 base, J lost 4 bases, and 4 bases lay in between. CDR3 size: 12 residues. This chain's CDR3 is CASSEGFTEAFF. The CDR3 bases are TGTGCCAGCAGTGAAGGGTTCACTGAAGCTTTCTTT.

This chain joins TRBV7-2 and TRBJ2-2; 11 nucleotides line up with TRBD2. The V and J ends lost 4 bases and 1 base, in that order; junction bases with no gene match: 5. The length of the CDR3 is 17 residues. Germline loops: CDR1 SGHTA, CDR2 FQGNSA. The CDR3: CASSSPGLAENTGELFF. DNA for the CDR3: TGTGCCAGCAGCTCTCCGGGACTAGCGGAGAACACCGGGGAGCTGTTTTTT.

This chain links TRBV5-5 with TRBJ2-7, with D possibly being TRBD1 or TRBD2 (6 bases each). The CDR3 is made up of 16 amino acids. Germline V gene sequence: CDR1 SGHKS, CDR2 YYEKEE (reference sequence). Trimming cost V 1 base and J 0 bases, with 14 bases left between them. CDR3 protein: CASSLLGGLDSYEQYF. In DNA, the CDR3 is TGTGCCAGCAGCTTGTTGGGGGGCTTGGACTCCTACGAGCAGTACTTC.

The chain couples TRBV5-4 to TRBJ2-1, with D perhaps TRBD2 (5 bases). This CDR3 spans 16 amino acids. The V end was cut by 1 base, the J end by 0 bases, with 11 bases between. The germline gives CDR1 SGHNT, CDR2 YYREEE (reference sequence). CDR3 amino acids: CASSLPDRGSYNEQFF. The CDR3 coding sequence is TGTGCCAGCAGCTTGCCTGACCGGGGCTCCTACAATGAGCAGTTCTTC.

The V gene is TRBV19, the J gene TRBJ1-2, with 8 nucleotides matching TRBD1. Germline V gives CDR1 LNHDA, CDR2 SQIVND (reference sequence). The CDR3 has 14 amino acids. V gave up 7 bases and J gave up 5 bases; unmatched junction bases: 9. The CDR3 is CASTFGQGTYGYTF. CDR3 nucleotide sequence: TGTGCCAGTACCTTCGGACAGGGAACTTATGGCTACACCTTC. Full variable domain (missing parts from reference TRBV19 and TRBJ1-2): DGGITQSPKYLFRKEGQNVTLSCEQNLNHDAMYWYRQDPGQGLRLIYYSQIVNDFQKGDIAEGYSVSREKKESFPLTVTSAQKNPTAFYLCASTFGQGTYGYTFGSGTRLTVV.

The V and J genes are TRBV10-2 and TRBJ2-2, with 10 nucleotides matching TRBD1. CDR3 length equals 16 residues. J was trimmed by 3 bases and V by 0 bases; bases with no gene match: 1. Germline V CDR1 and CDR2: WSHSY, SAAADI. CDR3 in DNA: TGCGCCAGCAGTGAGTCCGGGACAGGGGACACCGGGGAGCTGTTTTTT. Translated, it gives CASSESGTGDTGELFF.

CDR3 in DNA: TGTGCCAGCAGCTTAACGAGCGGGAGGAGGGGGACCCAGTACTTC. Translation: CASSLTSGRRGTQYF. This chain links TRBV7-2 with TRBJ2-5, with 9 bases aligning to TRBD2. The germline V gene encodes CDR1 SGHTA and CDR2 FQGNSA. The J segment lost 7 bases and the V segment lost 2 bases, leaving 8 bases of the junction unmatched. CDR3 length equals 15 residues.